What follows are 29 T cell receptor beta chains derived from one specimen sequenced in a study of cytomegalovirus exposure and HLA in healthy donors. Use of 60 Vbeta and 13 Jbeta primers characterized the PCR. Measured with immunoSEQ multiplex PCR; TCRdb has only the in-frame clones, and not every one. The profile shows some 130,000 clones, 81% of them singletons. Source material: PBMCs. Receptors were obtained from a man between 18 and 29 years old in good health and CMV-seronegative.

This clone was picked up a small number of times. V gene TRBV5-6 combines with J gene TRBJ2-7, with 11 bases fitting TRBD2. Trimming cost V 4 bases and J 0 bases; bases outside gene matches: 3. This CDR3 is 15 amino acids long. Germline assignment: CDR1 SGHDT and CDR2 YYEEEE. The CDR3 region is CASSLGLAVSYEQYF. The CDR3 DNA reads TGTGCCAGCAGCCTGGGACTAGCGGTCTCCTACGAGCAGTACTTC.

V gene TRBV10-3 combines with J gene TRBJ1-2; tentative D call: TRBD1 (6 bases). V lost 7 bases and J lost 6, with 15 bases in between. CDR1 is ENHRY and CDR2 is SYGVKD in the germline V gene. There are 13 residues in the CDR3. As DNA, the CDR3 is TGTGCCATCACCCCGACAGGAATTGATGGCTACACCTTC. Its translation: CAITPTGIDGYTF.

The chain has TRBV19 and TRBJ1-1, with D hard to call. The V end was cut by 5 bases, the J end by 5 bases, with 15 bases between. Per the germline V gene, CDR1 is LNHDA and CDR2 is SQIVND (reference sequence). This CDR3 comprises 14 residues. As DNA, the CDR3 is TGTGCCAGTAGTTCTTCCGGGTCCCCGACTGAAGCTTTCTTT. Protein sequence: CASSSSGSPTEAFF. The full variable domain, rest sourced from reference TRBV19 and TRBJ1-1, is DGGITQSPKYLFRKEGQNVTLSCEQNLNHDAMYWYRQDPGQGLRLIYYSQIVNDFQKGDIAEGYSVSREKKESFPLTVTSAQKNPTAFYLCASSSSGSPTEAFFGQGTRLTVV.

About this clone: An end of the junction does not agree with germline; a read error may underlie this. Other nucleotide sequences from this sample produce the same CDR3. The V gene is TRBV6-5, the J gene TRBJ1-2; TRBD1 matches 10 bases. This CDR3 is 15 amino acids long. CDR1 and CDR2 (germline): MNHEY, SVGAGI. CDR3 in DNA: TGTGCCAGTAGTTACTCGGGACAGGGGTTCGATGGCTACACCTTC. The encoded protein is CASSYSGQGFDGYTF.

This rearrangement joins TRBV28 to TRBJ2-3; TRBD2 might be the D (6 bases). Trimming shortened V by 5 bases and J by 0 bases, and 12 bases separated the two germline ends. The CDR3 contains 15 residues. Germline lookup yields CDR1 MDHEN and CDR2 SYDVKM. The CDR3: CASSRAGTSTDTQYF. CDR3 nucleotides: TGTGCCAGCAGTAGGGCAGGGACTAGCACAGATACGCAGTATTTT.

V and J are TRBV4-1 and TRBJ2-4, with TRBD2 matching 11 bases. The CDR3 has 19 residues. The trim removed 2 bases at V and 1 base at J, leaving 10 bases unmatched. Germline V gene lookup returns CDR1 MGHRA and CDR2 YSYEKL. CDR3 loop: CASSQPLAGARTAKNIQYF. CDR3 DNA: TGCGCCAGCAGCCAACCACTAGCGGGGGCCCGAACCGCCAAAAACATTCAGTACTTC.

The rearrangement links TRBV29-1 to TRBJ2-7; TRBD2 matches 7 bases. CDR3 length equals 14 residues. J gave up 3 bases and V 4 bases, and 9 bases lay outside the gene matches. Germline V gives CDR1 SQVTM, CDR2 ANQGSEA. CDR3 sequence reads: CSVGGGTLNYEQYF. The CDR3 coding sequence is TGCAGCGTTGGGGGGGGTACACTTAACTACGAGCAGTACTTC.

The CDR3 bases are TGTGCCATCATCGCTAGGACAGGGGACACTGAAGCTTTCTTT. Its protein product is CAIIARTGDTEAFF. The chain uses TRBV10-3 and TRBJ1-1, with 9 bases fitting TRBD1. This CDR3 has 14 residues. Germline-derived CDR1 and CDR2 are ENHRY and SYGVKD. With V trimmed by 7 bases and J by 3 bases, 6 bases remained unmatched.

The gene calls are TRBV4-3 and TRBJ2-1; 8 bases are a match to TRBD1. The CDR3 totals 16 residues. V lost 0 bases to trimming and J lost 8 bases; unmatched junction nucleotides: 9. In germline, CDR1 is LGHNA, CDR2 YSLEER. The CDR3 nucleotides are TGCGCCAGCAGCCAAGATTGGTCAGGGGGCAACTATGAGCAGTTCTTC. Encoded protein: CASSQDWSGGNYEQFF.

The chain employs TRBV19 and TRBJ1-2; possibly TRBD1 for D (6 bases). From germline, CDR1 is LNHDA and CDR2 SQIVND (reference sequence). V lost 7 bases and J 1 base, leaving 10 bases between the germline ends. This CDR3 has 13 amino acids. The CDR3 reads CASKRTDNYGYTF. CDR3 bases: TGTGCCAGTAAGAGGACAGATAACTATGGCTACACCTTC.

This clone has a count of ten or more. V gene TRBV4-3 combines with J gene TRBJ2-2, with 15 bases lining up with TRBD2. CDR1 and CDR2 (germline): LGHNA, YSLEER. The CDR3 has 15 residues. The trim removed 4 bases at V and 6 bases at J, leaving 0 bases unmatched. CDR3 residues: CASSRTSGGAGELFF. CDR3 nucleotides: TGCGCCAGCAGCCGGACTAGCGGGGGGGCCGGGGAGCTGTTTTTT.

This rearrangement joins TRBV7-9 to TRBJ1-4; TRBD1 is a possible D gene (6 bases). V was shortened by 6 bases and J by 7 bases, with 18 bases between the two germline ends. CDR1 is SEHNR and CDR2 is FQNEAQ in the germline V gene (reference sequence). There are 15 residues in the CDR3. CDR3 sequence reads: CASRFDGQGTEKLFF. As DNA, the CDR3 is TGTGCCAGCAGGTTCGACGGGCAGGGGACTGAAAAACTGTTTTTT.

This chain joins TRBV20-1 and TRBJ2-7; unclear D gene. The V gene's germline CDR1 is DFQATT and CDR2 SNEGSKA (reference sequence). Trimming shortened V by 3 bases and J by 6 bases, and 9 bases separated the two germline ends. The CDR3 contains 11 residues. CDR3 bases: TGCAGTGCTAGTTGGAGACTCGAGCAGTACTTC. Translation gives CSASWRLEQYF.

V and J are TRBV28 and TRBJ1-5, with D possibly being TRBD1 (5 bases). The CDR3 spans 15 residues. V was trimmed by 5 bases and J by 7 bases, leaving 18 bases between them. Germline V CDR1 and CDR2: MDHEN, SYDVKM. The DNA of the CDR3 is TGTGCCAGCAGTGGGACGGGGGGGATAGACCAGCCCCAGCATTTT. Its protein product is CASSGTGGIDQPQHF.

This clone was seen only a few times. The chain links TRBV6-1 to TRBJ1-5; 8 bases agree with TRBD1. The length of the CDR3 is 18 residues. The germline CDR1 and CDR2 sequences are MNHNS and SASEGT. Trimming at V came to 3 bases and at J to 7 bases, leaving 17 bases not matched to a gene. The CDR3 DNA reads TGTGCCAGCAGTGATCTCTATCGGACAGGGCCCAAGGGGCAGCCCCAGCATTTT. This sequence encodes CASSDLYRTGPKGQPQHF.

The genes are TRBV7-2 and TRBJ2-1; a weak D match, TRBD2 (5 bases). V was pared by 2 bases and J by 9 bases, with 11 bases between. The CDR3 sequence is 13 residues long. The V gene's germline CDR1 is SGHTA and CDR2 FQGNSA. In nucleotides, the CDR3 is TGTGCCAGCAGCTTACCGGGGTTCGGTGAGCAGTTCTTC. This encodes CASSLPGFGEQFF.

The chain recombines TRBV30 with TRBJ2-7, with a tentative D call TRBD1 (6 bases). The CDR3 has 11 residues. Germline V gene lookup returns CDR1 GTSNPN and CDR2 SVGIG (reference sequence). Trimming took off 3 bases at V and 10 bases at J, with 13 bases between the two ends. The CDR3 spells CAWSLQGKQYF. The CDR3 coding sequence is TGTGCCTGGAGCCTACAGGGAAAACAGTACTTC.

The V call is TRBV6-1, the J call TRBJ2-3; D gene uncertain. Germline V gene data show CDR1 as MNHNS and CDR2 as SASEGT. Trimming cost V 2 bases and J 14 bases, with 17 bases left between them. This CDR3 is 13 amino acids long. The CDR3 loop reads CASSELARRSPYF. DNA for the CDR3: TGTGCCAGCAGTGAACTGGCTAGAAGGTCCCCGTATTTT.

The chain joins TRBV5-1 to TRBJ2-3; 9 positions agree with TRBD1. The CDR3 length is 15 residues. V shed 2 bases, J shed 3 bases, and the junction held 4 bases outside the gene matches. Germline CDR1 SGHRS, CDR2 YFSETQ. The CDR3 DNA follows: TGCGCCAGCAGCTTCTACAGGGGGCGAACAGATACGCAGTATTTT. Amino acids: CASSFYRGRTDTQYF.

This clone was picked up a small number of times. CDR3 nucleotide sequence: TGTGCCAGCAGTGGCCTTAGGACAGGGGATCGTCAGCCCCAGCATTTT. Translated, it gives CASSGLRTGDRQPQHF. This rearrangement joins TRBV2 to TRBJ1-5; TRBD1 matches at 9 bases. The CDR3 spans 16 residues. V gave up 4 bases and J gave up 6 bases; unmatched junction bases: 10. The germline V gene has CDR1 SNHLY and CDR2 FYNNEI.

The J gene is TRBJ2-3, the V gene TRBV29-1; D uncertain. Germline V lookup: CDR1 SQVTM, CDR2 ANQGSEA. Trimming pared 3 bases from V and 0 bases from J, leaving 7 bases between. The CDR3 extends over 13 amino acids. The CDR3 spells CSVEADSTDTQYF. CDR3 DNA: TGCAGCGTTGAGGCTGATAGCACAGATACGCAGTATTTT.

V and J are TRBV9 and TRBJ2-7, with 9 bases identical to TRBD1. CDR3 length: 14 amino acids. V was clipped by 4 bases and J by 3 bases; unmatched bases: 5. Germline V lookup: CDR1 SGDLS, CDR2 YYNGEE. The CDR3 protein is CASSPGTGIYEQYF. The CDR3 region has the DNA TGTGCCAGCAGCCCCGGGACAGGGATCTACGAGCAGTACTTC.

Only a few counts were recorded for this clone. The V and J genes are TRBV14 and TRBJ2-1; 8 nucleotides align to TRBD2. The V gene's germline CDR1 is SGHDN and CDR2 FVKESK. There are 15 residues in the CDR3. V lost 1 base and J lost 7; bases outside the gene matches: 6. CDR3 coding DNA: TGTGCCAGCAGCCAAGCGGCGGGGGGCGGAAATGAGCAGTTCTTC. Its translation: CASSQAAGGGNEQFF.

This chain joins TRBV7-2 and TRBJ1-1; 7 bases map to TRBD1. With V trimmed by 5 bases and J by 5 bases, 14 bases remained unmatched. Germline V gene sequence: CDR1 SGHTA, CDR2 FQGNSA. The length of the CDR3 is 16 residues. The CDR3 sequence: CASSLQSGGGKTEAFF. CDR3 coding DNA: TGTGCCAGCAGCCTCCAATCAGGGGGAGGAAAGACTGAAGCTTTCTTT.

This rearrangement joins TRBV5-1 to TRBJ2-7, with 7 bases aligning to TRBD2. Germline V lookup: CDR1 SGHRS, CDR2 YFSETQ. The CDR3 is 12 residues long. With 7 bases clipped from V and 7 bases from J, the junction kept 8 bases outside the gene matches. The chain's CDR3 is CASRAAGVEQYF. CDR3 nucleotide sequence: TGCGCCAGCCGGGCGGCGGGAGTGGAGCAGTACTTC.

CDR3 in amino acids: CASSPRTSGGSGEQFF. The CDR3 DNA is TGTGCCAGCTCACCACGGACTAGCGGGGGGTCTGGTGAGCAGTTCTTC. This chain links TRBV18 with TRBJ2-1; 14 bases are shared with TRBD2. CDR1 is KGHSH and CDR2 is LQKENI in the germline V gene. The CDR3 runs to 16 residues. J lost 9 bases, V lost 1 base, and 5 bases had no gene match.

This clone has more than one count but fewer than ten. This chain joins TRBV28 and TRBJ1-2; D may be TRBD1 (5 bases). Trimming left V 1 base short and J 8 bases short, with 14 bases between. Germline V gives CDR1 MDHEN, CDR2 SYDVKM. This CDR3 has 14 amino acids. The CDR3 DNA is TGTGCCAGCAGTTTATATACCAGGGAGGAAGGCTACACCTTC. It yields the protein CASSLYTREEGYTF.

This chain links TRBV27 with TRBJ2-7; D unclear. The CDR3 sequence is 15 residues long. V was cut by 5 bases and J by 0 bases, with 14 bases left in between. In germline, CDR1 is MNHEY, CDR2 SMNVEV (reference sequence). CDR3 region: CASSPRGLSSYEQYF. The CDR3 DNA reads TGTGCCAGCAGTCCCAGAGGATTAAGCTCCTACGAGCAGTACTTC.

This clone was seen more than once but under ten times. V usage is TRBV5-1 and J usage is TRBJ2-2, with TRBD1 matching 9 bases. V trimming: 1 base; J trimming: 7 bases; junction bases outside the gene matches: 5. Looked up from germline, CDR1 is SGHRS and CDR2 is YFSETQ. The CDR3 has 15 amino acids. CDR3 amino acids: CASSLRTDRGGELFF. In DNA form, the CDR3 reads TGCGCCAGCAGCTTGCGGACGGACAGGGGCGGGGAGCTGTTTTTT.